These 11 T cell receptor beta chains came from one sample sequenced in a study of T cell clones after liver transplantation. Proliferating CFSE-low MLR cells were sequenced to define alloreactive TCRbeta sequences. Sequencing used immunoSEQ multiplex PCR; TCRdb keeps in-frame clones, though not all of them. Among several thousand clones listed, roughly 39% were seen once. Their cognate antigens are unknown. The material sequenced was CD4+ T cells from cultured PBMCs. The receptors originated from a human patient who received a liver transplant. Some T cells could come from the graft donor.

By share, this clone counts as medium-sized (0.01 to 0.1%). V is TRBV5-5 and J is TRBJ1-1; 9 bases match TRBD1. Germline CDR1 reads SGHKS; CDR2 reads YYEKEE (reference sequence). CDR3 length: 13 amino acids. After removal of 2 bases from V and 7 bases from J, the junction contained 3 bases not matched to a gene. This chain's CDR3 is CASSLQGAYEAFF. The CDR3 DNA reads as TGTGCCAGCAGCTTACAGGGGGCTTATGAAGCTTTCTTT.

A few counts support this clone. V is TRBV4-3 and J is TRBJ1-2; D possibly corresponds to TRBD1 (5 bases). This CDR3 has 15 residues. Germline CDR1 is LGHNA and CDR2 is YSLEER. Deletions cut 2 bases from V and 4 bases from J, with 14 bases between. The CDR3 DNA follows: TGCGCCAGCAGCCAAACCGTGGACATCCTCTATGGCTACACCTTC. It yields the protein CASSQTVDILYGYTF.

The rearrangement links TRBV18 to TRBJ1-4, with D maybe TRBD1 (6 bases). CDR3 length equals 13 residues. V shed 3 bases and J shed 6 bases, with 8 bases lying between them. Germline V gene lookup returns CDR1 KGHSH and CDR2 LQKENI. DNA for the CDR3: TGTGCCAGCTCACCCCGACAGGATGAAAAACTGTTTTTT. It translates to CASSPRQDEKLFF.

The chain joins TRBV2 to TRBJ2-5; 7 bases match TRBD1. Germline lookup yields CDR1 SNHLY and CDR2 FYNNEI. The V segment lost 6 bases and the J segment 5 bases; nucleotides outside the gene matches: 6. This CDR3 region has 13 residues. The CDR3 DNA follows: TGTGCCAGCAGGACAGGGATTGGGGAGACCCAGTACTTC. Its protein is CASRTGIGETQYF.

By frequency in the sample, this clone is medium-sized. This sequence joins TRBV6-1 and TRBJ2-3; D is possibly TRBD1 (5 bases). The CDR3 is 13 amino acids. In germline, CDR1 is MNHNS, CDR2 SASEGT. The V and J ends lost 6 bases and 0 bases respectively, with 7 bases between them. The CDR3 is CASRGPSTDTQYF. Written as DNA, the CDR3 is TGTGCCAGCAGGGGGCCCAGCACAGATACGCAGTATTTT.

This clone was detected once. The chain has TRBV9 and TRBJ2-7; D perhaps matches TRBD1 (5 bases). Germline V gives CDR1 SGDLS, CDR2 YYNGEE. This CDR3 spans 14 amino acids. V lost 0 bases to trimming and J lost 6 bases, with 13 bases between them. DNA of the CDR3: TGTGCCAGCAGCGTAGCTCCTAGTAGGGGCGAGCAGTACTTC. It translates to CASSVAPSRGEQYF.

This chain links TRBV7-8 with TRBJ2-2; perhaps TRBD2 as D (5 bases). The ends were cut back, 1 base at V and 2 bases at J, with 5 bases in the middle. The length of the CDR3 is 14 residues. The germline CDR1 and CDR2 sequences are SGHVS and FQNEAQ. CDR3 DNA: TGTGCCAGCAGCTTAGGGACTAACACCGGGGAGCTGTTTTTT. Translation gives CASSLGTNTGELFF.

The chain uses TRBV18 and TRBJ1-1; TRBD1 is a possible D gene (5 bases). Germline CDR1 KGHSH, CDR2 LQKENI. The CDR3 extends over 15 amino acids. Trimming removed 1 base at V and 4 bases at J, with 13 bases between. The CDR3 DNA is TGTGCCAGCTCACCACAACGGGGGGAAAGCACTGAAGCTTTCTTT. Its translation is CASSPQRGESTEAFF.

The chain combines TRBV10-2 with TRBJ2-1; the D call may be TRBD1 or TRBD2 (6 bases each). Germline V lookup: CDR1 WSHSY, CDR2 SAAADI. V was clipped by 7 bases and J by 8 bases, with 45 bases between them. The CDR3 has 23 amino acids. CDR3 residues: CASKGGFLNLFRTYNAAGDEQFF. CDR3 nucleotide sequence: TGCGCCAGCAAGGGGGGATTCCTGAACTTATTCCGAACCTACAATGCCGCAGGGGATGAGCAGTTCTTC.

Only a few counts were recorded for this clone. The genes are TRBV4-3 and TRBJ1-1; no definite D call. The CDR3 length is 14 residues. Germline V gene lookup returns CDR1 LGHNA and CDR2 YSLEER. The ends were cut back, 4 bases at V and 4 bases at J, with 13 bases in the middle. The CDR3 loop is CASSLKVTGTEAFF. The CDR3 bases are TGCGCCAGCAGCCTCAAGGTGACCGGCACTGAAGCTTTCTTT.

J is TRBJ1-2 and V is TRBV30; D possibly corresponds to TRBD1 (5 bases). The CDR3 is made up of 15 amino acids. The V gene lost 3 bases and the J gene lost 3 bases, with 17 bases spanning the gap. Per the germline V gene, CDR1 is GTSNPN and CDR2 is SVGIG (reference sequence). The chain's CDR3 is CAWSQRARGDYGYTF. DNA of the CDR3: TGTGCCTGGAGCCAGAGGGCCCGGGGGGACTATGGCTACACCTTC.